The 26 T cell receptor beta chains reported below all come from one sample, sequenced in a study of molecular identifiers for immune sequencing clone quantification. Using its own MiXCR run on the PCR reads, TCRdb lists one record per CDR3 protein. This table holds about 510,000 distinct CDR3 sequences, around 23% found once. Sample: naive CD8+ T cells from blood, with Jurkat cell RNA spiked in. Subset specified: FACS-sorted CD8+CD4-CCR7+CD45RA+ naive T cells. These receptors all come from a human donor in good health. Some libraries in this study had Jurkat cell RNA spiked in.

The V gene is TRBV19, the J gene TRBJ1-5; 9 nucleotides match TRBD1. The CDR3 is made up of 14 amino acids. With 5 bases clipped from V and 4 bases from J, the junction kept 3 bases outside the gene matches. In germline, CDR1 is LNHDA, CDR2 SQIVND (reference sequence). The CDR3 region has the DNA TGTGCCAGTAGTCGACAGGGGGAGAATCAGCCCCAGCATTTT. It codes for CASSRQGENQPQHF.

The sample holds a few counts of this clonotype. Because it lacks the conserved phenylalanine or tryptophan at the end, this CDR3 is likely a read error. The chain joins TRBV5-1 to TRBJ2-4; 10 bases fit TRBD1. CDR1 is SGHRS and CDR2 is YFSETQ in the germline V gene. The CDR3 loop spans 15 amino acids. Germline trimming cut 4 bases from V and 5 bases from J; bases unmatched to any gene: 6. The DNA of the CDR3 is TGCGCCAGCAGCCTGGGACAGGGGTTTGAAAACATTCAGTACCTC. It codes for CASSLGQGFENIQYL.

This clonotype was found many times. V gene TRBV30 combines with J gene TRBJ2-7; possibly TRBD2 for D (5 bases). The V gene's germline CDR1 is GTSNPN and CDR2 SVGIG (reference sequence). With 3 bases removed from V and 2 bases from J, the gap between germline ends came to 8 bases. The CDR3 spans 12 residues. The CDR3 DNA is TGTGCCTGGAGCGGGATGACCTACGAGCAGTACTTC. This encodes CAWSGMTYEQYF.

This clonotype has a handful of counts. The chain is built from TRBV28 and TRBJ2-1; TRBD1 might be the D (6 bases). CDR1 and CDR2 from the germline V gene are MDHEN and SYDVKM. V lost 5 bases to trimming and J lost 8 bases, with 22 bases between them. CDR3 length: 16 amino acids. Here the CDR3 DNA reads TGTGCCAGCAGTGTAGTGGAGGACAGCGTTGTGGATGAGCAGTTCTTC. Protein product: CASSVVEDSVVDEQFF.

In this sample, this clonotype turned up a few times. J is TRBJ1-1 and V is TRBV12-3 or TRBV12-4; D might be TRBD1 (5 bases). The CDR3 length is 15 residues. The germline V and J ends were trimmed by 4 bases and 2 bases, with 14 bases remaining between them. The chain's CDR3 is CASSYPGDPNTEAFF. In DNA, the CDR3 is TGTGCCAGCAGTTACCCGGGGGATCCAAACACTGAAGCTTTCTTT.

The CDR3 reads CASGLVIGTGWATNEKLFF. The CDR3 DNA is TGTGCTAGTGGTTTGGTAATCGGGACAGGGTGGGCAACTAATGAAAAACTGTTTTTT. V gene TRBV12-5 combines with J gene TRBJ1-4, with 9 bases matching TRBD1. Germline V gene data show CDR1 as LGHNT and CDR2 as FRNRAP. The CDR3 loop spans 19 amino acids. Trimming removed 0 bases from V and 0 bases from J; junction bases left unmatched: 8.

In its sample, this clonotype was seen a few times. V is TRBV6-2 or TRBV6-3 and J is TRBJ1-1; D is unresolved. The V and J ends lost 2 bases and 7 bases respectively, with 14 bases between them. The CDR3 contains 14 residues. From germline, CDR1 is MNHEY and CDR2 SVGEGT. CDR3 in amino acids: CASSYQNGRGEAFF. In DNA form, the CDR3 reads TGTGCCAGCAGTTACCAGAACGGACGGGGTGAAGCTTTCTTT.

The chain links TRBV4-1 to TRBJ2-7; D remains unclear. The CDR3 has 10 amino acids. Trimming stripped 4 bases from V and 8 bases from J, with 6 bases between. Germline V gene lookup returns CDR1 MGHRA and CDR2 YSYEKL. The CDR3 region is CASSPPQQYF. The CDR3 bases are TGCGCCAGCAGCCCGCCCCAGCAGTACTTC.

This clonotype was seen only a few times. This sequence joins TRBV6-5 and TRBJ1-4; a possible D gene is TRBD1 (6 bases). Germline CDR1 and CDR2: MNHEY and SVGAGI. The CDR3 consists of 16 residues. The V gene lost 2 bases and the J gene lost 0 bases, with 10 bases spanning the gap. CDR3 in DNA: TGTGCCAGCAGTTACCCGAACAGGGCAACTAATGAAAAACTGTTTTTT. Translating gives CASSYPNRATNEKLFF.

The V gene is TRBV9, the J gene TRBJ2-3, with D possibly being TRBD1 (5 bases). V lost 0 bases and J lost 3, with 20 bases in between. Looked up from germline, CDR1 is SGDLS and CDR2 is YYNGEE. The CDR3 consists of 18 residues. CDR3 sequence reads: CASSVDLVTWGRTDTQYF. The CDR3 DNA reads as TGTGCCAGCAGCGTAGACCTAGTTACGTGGGGCCGAACAGATACGCAGTATTTT.

This sequence joins TRBV7-9 and TRBJ2-1; 12 bases map to TRBD2. Germline V gene sequence: CDR1 SEHNR, CDR2 FQNEAQ (reference sequence). The CDR3 totals 14 residues. J was trimmed by 6 bases and V by 9 bases; bases with no gene match: 6. Here the CDR3 reads CARSGLAGSNEQFF. The DNA for the CDR3 is TGTGCCAGGTCAGGACTAGCGGGGAGCAATGAGCAGTTCTTC.

The rearrangement joins TRBV30 to TRBJ2-2; D is unclear. Deletions cut 4 bases from V and 6 bases from J, with 12 bases between. Germline CDR1 and CDR2: GTSNPN and SVGIG (reference sequence). CDR3 length: 13 residues. The CDR3: CAWTVINAGELFF. In DNA, the CDR3 is TGTGCCTGGACCGTCATCAACGCCGGGGAGCTGTTTTTT.

In this sample, this clonotype turned up a few times. This chain links TRBV20-1 with TRBJ2-7; TRBD1 aligns across 7 bases. The CDR3 has 14 residues. The germline V gene has CDR1 DFQATT and CDR2 SNEGSKA (reference sequence). J gave up 3 bases and V 0 bases, and 5 bases lay outside the gene matches. In DNA form, the CDR3 reads TGCAGTGCTAGAGATTACGGGGACAGCTACGAGCAGTACTTC. Protein: CSARDYGDSYEQYF.

The chain has TRBV5-5 and TRBJ1-4; 8 bases fit TRBD1. This CDR3 contains 15 residues. CDR1 is SGHKS, CDR2 YYEKEE, per germline (reference sequence). V dropped 4 bases and J dropped 8; count of bases not matched to a gene: 10. CDR3 protein: CASSLPQGAAEKLFF. In DNA, the CDR3 is TGTGCCAGCAGCCTTCCCCAGGGGGCCGCGGAAAAACTGTTTTTT.

V and J are TRBV6-1 and TRBJ2-3; D not certain. The CDR3 extends over 14 amino acids. Germline assignment: CDR1 MNHNS and CDR2 SASEGT. The V end was cut by 3 bases, the J end by 1 base, with 8 bases between. The CDR3 region has the DNA TGTGCCAGCAGTGATGTAATGGGCACAGATACGCAGTATTTT. Its protein product is CASSDVMGTDTQYF.

In this sample, this clonotype turned up many times. J is TRBJ2-3 and V is TRBV5-1, with unresolved D. The CDR3 extends over 13 amino acids. The V and J ends lost 4 bases and 3 bases respectively, with 9 bases between them. CDR1 is SGHRS and CDR2 is YFSETQ in the germline V gene. The CDR3 nucleotides are TGCGCCAGCAGCGGTTCACGTACAGATACGCAGTATTTT. It translates to CASSGSRTDTQYF. The full variable domain, rest sourced from reference TRBV5-1 and TRBJ2-3, is KAGVTQTPRYLIKTRGQQVTLSCSPISGHRSVSWYQQTPGQGLQFLFEYFSETQRNKGNFPGRFSGRQFSNSRSEMNVSTLELGDSALYLCASSGSRTDTQYFGPGTRLTVL.

V gene TRBV7-9 combines with J gene TRBJ1-1; D is possibly TRBD1 (5 bases). The CDR3 spans 16 residues. The germline V and J ends were trimmed by 1 base and 6 bases, with 18 bases remaining between them. Germline CDR1 is SEHNR and CDR2 is FQNEAQ (reference sequence). The CDR3: CASSLVSRGEGSEAFF. In nucleotides, the CDR3 is TGTGCCAGCAGCTTAGTCAGCCGGGGCGAGGGCTCTGAAGCTTTCTTT.

The V call is TRBV14, the J call TRBJ2-7; D call uncertain. With 3 bases removed from V and 6 bases from J, the gap between germline ends came to 6 bases. The CDR3 loop spans 11 amino acids. Germline CDR1 is SGHDN and CDR2 is FVKESK. As DNA, the CDR3 is TGTGCCAGCAGCCACAGCCGCGAGCAGTACTTC. It codes for CASSHSREQYF. Filled out from reference TRBV14 and TRBJ2-7, the complete variable domain reads EAGVTQFPSHSVIEKGQTVTLRCDPISGHDNLYWYRRVMGKEIKFLLHFVKESKQDESGMPNNRFLAERTGGTYSTLKVQPAELEDSGVYFCASSHSREQYFGPGTRLTVT.

The rearrangement joins TRBV19 to TRBJ1-5, with 8 bases identical to TRBD1. J gave up 6 bases and V 8 bases, and 6 bases lay outside the gene matches. Germline loops: CDR1 LNHDA, CDR2 SQIVND (reference sequence). CDR3 length equals 13 residues. Written as DNA, the CDR3 is TGTGCCAGTGCCGGACAGGGACTTCAGCCCCAGCATTTT. Protein: CASAGQGLQPQHF. Drawing the rest from reference TRBV19 and TRBJ1-5, the complete variable domain is DGGITQSPKYLFRKEGQNVTLSCEQNLNHDAMYWYRQDPGQGLRLIYYSQIVNDFQKGDIAEGYSVSREKKESFPLTVTSAQKNPTAFYLCASAGQGLQPQHFGDGTRLSIL.

CDR3 nucleotide sequence: TGTGCCAGCGGGCAAACCGGGGTAGCACGGAACACTGAAGCTTTCTTT. This codes for CASGQTGVARNTEAFF. The chain has TRBV3-1 and TRBJ1-1, with D unclear. CDR1 and CDR2 (germline): LGHDT, YNNKEL (reference sequence). The CDR3 length is 16 residues. The ends were cut back, 8 bases at V and 1 base at J, with 20 bases in the middle. Variable domain in full (rest from reference TRBV3-1 and TRBJ1-1): DTAVSQTPKYLVTQMGNDKSIKCEQNLGHDTMYWYKQDSKKFLKIMFSYNNKELIINETVPNRFSPKSPDKAHLNLHINSLELGDSAVYFCASGQTGVARNTEAFFGQGTRLTVV.

About this clonotype itself: Relative to the germline gene, one junction end is altered; a read error may explain this. V usage is TRBV9 and J usage is TRBJ1-1, with a weak D call TRBD1 (6 bases). Per the germline V gene, CDR1 is SGDLS and CDR2 is YYNGEE. This CDR3 spans 15 amino acids. CDR3 coding DNA: TGTGCCGGCAGCGTCCAGACAGGCGGACGCACTGAAGCTTTCTTT. This codes for CAGSVQTGGRTEAFF.

The chain recombines TRBV7-9 with TRBJ1-2; 11 bases fit TRBD1. The CDR3 has 13 amino acids. Germline V gene data show CDR1 as SEHNR and CDR2 as FQNEAQ (reference sequence). V trimming: 5 bases; J trimming: 6 bases; junction bases outside the gene matches: 2. The CDR3 spells CASSRTGGDGYTF. The CDR3 DNA is TGTGCCAGCAGCAGGACAGGGGGCGATGGCTACACCTTC.

This chain uses TRBV5-5 with TRBJ2-7; 10 nucleotides line up with TRBD1. The CDR3 runs to 15 residues. Germline values: CDR1 SGHKS, CDR2 YYEKEE (reference sequence). The junction had 8 bases not matched to a gene; V was cut back by 2 bases and J by 6 bases. CDR3: CASSLLRTGGVEQYF. For the CDR3, the DNA is TGTGCCAGCAGCTTATTGCGGACAGGGGGGGTCGAGCAGTACTTC.

The chain joins TRBV27 to TRBJ2-5, with D uncertain. The ends were cut back, 0 bases at V and 5 bases at J, with 16 bases in the middle. This CDR3 is built from 16 residues. In germline, CDR1 is MNHEY, CDR2 SMNVEV (reference sequence). As DNA, the CDR3 is TGTGCCAGCAGTTTATCCCCGGAGACTCGGCAGGAGACCCAGTACTTC. This gives the protein CASSLSPETRQETQYF.

Ten or more counts support this clonotype. The gene calls are TRBV9 and TRBJ2-3, with TRBD2 identical over 7 bases. This CDR3 is 16 amino acids long. J gave up 8 bases and V 0 bases, and 12 bases lay outside the gene matches. The germline V gene has CDR1 SGDLS and CDR2 YYNGEE. The CDR3 sequence is CASSVEAGAGLATQYF. CDR3 coding DNA: TGTGCCAGCAGCGTAGAGGCTGGAGCGGGACTGGCTACGCAGTATTTT.

The genes are TRBV29-1 and TRBJ1-5, with D uncertain. Trimming took 6 bases from V and 5 from J, leaving 11 bases between them. The CDR3 length is 12 residues. Germline V gene data show CDR1 as SQVTM and CDR2 as ANQGSEA. The CDR3 loop is CSVLQWDQPQHF. The CDR3 nucleotides read TGCAGCGTGTTGCAGTGGGATCAGCCCCAGCATTTT.